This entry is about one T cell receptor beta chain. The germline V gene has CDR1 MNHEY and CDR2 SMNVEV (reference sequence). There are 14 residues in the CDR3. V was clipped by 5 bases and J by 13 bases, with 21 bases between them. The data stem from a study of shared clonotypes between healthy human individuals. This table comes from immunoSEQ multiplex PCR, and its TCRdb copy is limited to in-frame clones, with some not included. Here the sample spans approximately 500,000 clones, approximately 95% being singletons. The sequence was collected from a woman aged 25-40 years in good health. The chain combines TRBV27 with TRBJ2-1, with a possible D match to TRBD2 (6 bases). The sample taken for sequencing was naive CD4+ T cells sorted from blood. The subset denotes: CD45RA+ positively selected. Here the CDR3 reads CASSPPGLRGIQFF. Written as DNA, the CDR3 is TGTGCCAGCAGTCCCCCCGGTCTGCGGGGCATCCAGTTCTTC.